These T cell receptor beta chains were read from a single sample in a study of cytomegalovirus exposure and HLA in healthy donors. The repertoire was sequenced with immunoSEQ multiplex PCR; TCRdb's copy has only in-frame clones and lacks some. The repertoire includes roughly 160,000 clones, about 80% of them detected once, and approximately 1.2% sits in the top ten. The specimen sequenced was PBMCs. All receptors come from a man aged 25-45 years in good health and CMV-seronegative. The CDR3 runs from the conserved cysteine through the conserved F or W. A D gene is named only where the DNA matches it firmly.

CDR3 protein: CASRTGRYEQYF; D gene: -; J gene: TRBJ2-7; V gene: TRBV6-5
CDR3 protein: CASRTTRSTDTQYF; D gene: -; J gene: TRBJ2-3; V gene: TRBV27
CDR3 protein: CASRAESLSNQPQHF; D gene: -; J gene: TRBJ1-5; V gene: TRBV18
CDR3 protein: CAISLGSSYEQYF; D gene: -; J gene: TRBJ2-7; V gene: TRBV10-3
CDR3 protein: CAWRPRGEQYF; D gene: -; J gene: TRBJ2-7; V gene: TRBV30
CDR3 protein: CTSSPGTGTFGNQPQHF; D gene: -; J gene: TRBJ1-5; V gene: TRBV1
CDR3 protein: CASSRGQGMNTEAFF; D gene: TRBD1; J gene: TRBJ1-1; V gene: TRBV18
CDR3 protein: CASSLASQGAVDGYTF; D gene: TRBD1; J gene: TRBJ1-2; V gene: TRBV11-2
CDR3 protein: CASSPRDTPANEQYF; D gene: -; J gene: TRBJ2-7; V gene: TRBV7-3
CDR3 protein: CASSREPGLTGELFF; D gene: -; J gene: TRBJ2-2; V gene: TRBV4-1
CDR3 protein: CASTGTNSETQYF; D gene: TRBD2; J gene: TRBJ2-5; V gene: TRBV19
CDR3 protein: CASSPSGLHYEQYF; D gene: -; J gene: TRBJ2-7; V gene: TRBV10-1
CDR3 protein: CAITGDRADTEAFF; D gene: TRBD1; J gene: TRBJ1-1; V gene: TRBV10-3
CDR3 protein: CASSLFGSGNQPQHF; D gene: -; J gene: TRBJ1-5; V gene: TRBV27
CDR3 protein: CASSGGTGVGRYNEQFF; D gene: TRBD1; J gene: TRBJ2-1; V gene: TRBV5-4
CDR3 protein: CASSQTGWGNQPQHF; D gene: -; J gene: TRBJ1-5; V gene: TRBV7-2
CDR3 protein: CASSPMTGGDEQYF; D gene: TRBD1; J gene: TRBJ2-7; V gene: TRBV18